Listed here are 11 T cell receptor beta chains from one sample, sequenced in a study of OX40 agonist ivuxolimab in advanced cancers. The repertoire was sequenced with immunoSEQ multiplex PCR; TCRdb's copy has only in-frame clones and lacks some. The repertoire holds some 25,000 clones, with approximately 85% as singletons. The sequenced sample was CD4+ or CD8+ T cells sorted from blood, obtained in a trial of the OX40 agonist ivuxolimab. These receptors were obtained from an adult with an advanced solid tumor such as melanoma, head and neck, liver or kidney cancer.

The chain employs TRBV5-1 and TRBJ2-7; D is uncertain. V gave up 0 bases and J gave up 2 bases, with 6 bases separating them. The CDR3 length is 13 residues. Germline V lookup: CDR1 SGHRS, CDR2 YFSETQ. The CDR3 region has the DNA TGCGCCAGCAGCTTGGGGAGACCCTACGAGCAGTACTTC. This gives the protein CASSLGRPYEQYF.

The CDR3 here is CASRRSGELFF. DNA of the CDR3: TGTGCCAGCAGAAGGTCCGGGGAGCTGTTTTTT. The genes are TRBV25-1 and TRBJ2-2; D gene ambiguous. CDR3 length: 11 amino acids. Germline V gene lookup returns CDR1 MGHDK and CDR2 SYGVNS. V gave up 6 bases and J gave up 6 bases, with 5 bases separating them. Looking up the rest from reference TRBV25-1 and TRBJ2-2 gives the full variable domain: EADIYQTPRYLVIGTGKKITLECSQTMGHDKMYWYQQDPGMELHLIHYSYGVNSTEKGDLSSESTVSRIRTEHFPLTLESARPSHTSQYLCASRRSGELFFGEGSRLTVL.

J is TRBJ1-1 and V is TRBV5-1; no definite D call. The V gene's germline CDR1 is SGHRS and CDR2 YFSETQ. The length of the CDR3 is 15 residues. With 0 bases removed from V and 0 bases from J, the gap between germline ends came to 9 bases. CDR3 sequence (DNA): TGCGCCAGCAGCTTGGAACGGGGATTGAACACTGAAGCTTTCTTT. This codes for CASSLERGLNTEAFF.

The chain is built from TRBV7-9 and TRBJ2-1; D not certain. V was pared by 1 base and J by 2 bases, with 9 bases between. The CDR3 runs to 15 residues. Germline-derived CDR1 and CDR2 are SEHNR and FQNEAQ (reference sequence). The CDR3 loop is CASSLGRSPYNEQFF. In DNA form, the CDR3 reads TGTGCCAGCAGCTTAGGCAGGAGCCCCTACAATGAGCAGTTCTTC. Full variable domain (missing parts from reference TRBV7-9 and TRBJ2-1): DTGVSQNPRHKITKRGQNVTFRCDPISEHNRLYWYRQTLGQGPEFLTYFQNEAQLEKSRLLSDRFSAERPKGSFSTLEIQRTEQGDSAMYLCASSLGRSPYNEQFFGPGTRLTVL.

The V gene is TRBV6-5, the J gene TRBJ2-5, with 10 bases aligning to TRBD2. Germline-derived CDR1 and CDR2 are MNHEY and SVGAGI. The CDR3 is 15 residues long. V lost 7 bases and J lost 3; bases outside the gene matches: 8. CDR3 in DNA: TGTGCCAGCACAGCCCTAGCGGGAGTTGAAGAGACCCAGTACTTC. Its protein product is CASTALAGVEETQYF.

The gene calls are TRBV6-5 and TRBJ1-1; D is unclear. Trimming pared 10 bases from V and 5 bases from J, leaving 14 bases between. CDR3 length equals 12 residues. Per the germline V gene, CDR1 is MNHEY and CDR2 is SVGAGI. CDR3 in DNA: TGTGCCACAGGACCCTCGGGGACTGAAGCTTTCTTT. As protein: CATGPSGTEAFF.

The chain couples TRBV6-1 to TRBJ1-5; D perhaps matches TRBD1 (5 bases). Trimming shortened V by 3 bases and J by 0 bases, and 9 bases separated the two germline ends. The germline V gene encodes CDR1 MNHNS and CDR2 SASEGT. The CDR3 spans 15 residues. CDR3 nucleotide sequence: TGTGCCAGCAGTGAGAGACAGAATAGCAATCAGCCCCAGCATTTT. Encoded protein: CASSERQNSNQPQHF.

V and J are TRBV9 and TRBJ2-3; 7 bases match TRBD2. The germline V gene has CDR1 SGDLS and CDR2 YYNGEE. J was trimmed by 3 bases and V by 0 bases; bases with no gene match: 7. The CDR3 runs to 16 residues. The DNA of the CDR3 is TGTGCCAGCAGCGTAGCTGGCCGCGGGGGAACAGATACGCAGTATTTT. As protein: CASSVAGRGGTDTQYF.

The chain carries TRBV19 and TRBJ2-5; a weak D match, TRBD2 (5 bases). In germline, CDR1 is LNHDA, CDR2 SQIVND (reference sequence). V was shortened by 5 bases and J by 3 bases, with 7 bases between the two germline ends. The CDR3 is 12 residues long. For the CDR3, the DNA is TGTGCCAGTAGTTTACTAGAAGAGACCCAGTACTTC. This gives the protein CASSLLEETQYF.

The chain is built from TRBV10-3 and TRBJ1-2; D possibly corresponds to TRBD1 (5 bases). Germline V gene lookup returns CDR1 ENHRY and CDR2 SYGVKD. The CDR3 consists of 13 residues. V gave up 10 bases and J gave up 2 bases, with 14 bases separating them. DNA for the CDR3: TGTGCCACCGGGGACGGGGGGAACTATGGCTACACCTTC. Encoded protein: CATGDGGNYGYTF.

The chain uses TRBV11-3 and TRBJ2-7; D is ambiguous. This CDR3 spans 12 amino acids. Trimming stripped 5 bases from V and 3 bases from J, with 8 bases between. Germline V gene data show CDR1 as SGHNT and CDR2 as YENEEA. The CDR3 DNA follows: TGTGCCAGCAGCCGGCTAGGCTACGAGCAGTACTTC. Protein: CASSRLGYEQYF.